These 2 T cell receptor beta chains originate from one sample sequenced in a study of blood T cell repertoires in COVID-19. Libraries were prepared by immunoSEQ multiplex PCR; TCRdb keeps only in-frame clonotypes and omits some of them. The repertoire holds a few hundred thousand clones, with over 75% as singletons. Sequencing was done on a sample of peripheral blood. The receptors were gathered from a human donor with COVID-19, enrolled during active disease. The donor label of this sample is uncertain.

The CDR3, as DNA: TGTGCCAGCAGTTTAGAAGGTCAGGGTCAGTACTTC. Amino acid sequence: CASSLEGQGQYF. This sequence joins TRBV12-3 or TRBV12-4 and TRBJ2-4; a possible D gene is TRBD1 (5 bases). The CDR3 sequence is 12 residues long. Trimming took 1 base from V and 12 from J, leaving 10 bases between them.

V and J are TRBV28 and TRBJ1-2; possibly TRBD1 for D (6 bases). V lost 5 bases and J 3 bases, leaving 10 bases between the germline ends. CDR1 and CDR2 (germline): MDHEN, SYDVKM. The CDR3 is 13 residues long. In DNA, the CDR3 is TGTGCCAGCAGTCCGCGACAGGACTATGGCTACACCTTC. Translation: CASSPRQDYGYTF.